What follows are 13 T cell receptor beta chains derived from one specimen sequenced in a study of lung T cells in sarcoidosis with Löfgren's syndrome. Each CDR3 protein gets one entry after TCRdb re-called the reads with MiXCR. The sample includes 58,000 or so distinct CDR3 sequences, less than 25% of them seen just once. The sequencing sample was made of CD4+ T cells from PBMCs. These receptor sequences come from a human donor with sarcoidosis (Löfgren's syndrome or another form), or a control subject (not recorded which).

The gene calls are TRBV18 and TRBJ2-7; 7 nucleotides line up with TRBD1. Germline V gene lookup returns CDR1 KGHSH and CDR2 LQKENI. The CDR3 length is 12 residues. Trimming removed 3 bases from V and 5 bases from J; junction bases left unmatched: 1. CDR3 sequence (DNA): TGTGCCAGCTCACCGACAGGGCACGAGCAGTACGTC. This encodes CASSPTGHEQYV.

The V call is TRBV5-4, the J call TRBJ1-1; possibly TRBD1 for D (5 bases). This CDR3 has 14 residues. The germline gives CDR1 SGHNT, CDR2 YYREEE (reference sequence). V was pared by 3 bases and J by 4 bases, with 13 bases between. The CDR3 protein is CASSWMTVPTEAFF. In DNA, the CDR3 is TGTGCCAGCAGCTGGATGACAGTCCCCACTGAAGCTTTCTTT.

The chain employs TRBV29-1 and TRBJ2-5; D uncertain. V was cut by 5 bases and J by 1 base, with 5 bases left in between. Germline CDR1 and CDR2: SQVTM and ANQGSEA. The CDR3 runs to 11 residues. CDR3 DNA sequence: TGCAGCGTTACCATCCAAGAGACCCAGTACTTC. This translates into CSVTIQETQYF.

This clonotype has a handful of counts. This chain links TRBV7-2 with TRBJ1-3; possibly TRBD1 for D (6 bases). This CDR3 has 15 residues. The germline V gene encodes CDR1 SGHTA and CDR2 FQGNSA. V gave up 4 bases and J gave up 2 bases, with 12 bases separating them. The CDR3 region has the DNA TGTGCCAGCAGCTCACAGGGTGAGGCTGGAAACACCATATATTTT. The encoded protein is CASSSQGEAGNTIYF.

This clonotype has ten or more counts. This rearrangement joins TRBV28 to TRBJ1-1, with D possibly matching TRBD1 (5 bases). Per the germline V gene, CDR1 is MDHEN and CDR2 is SYDVKM. The CDR3 consists of 16 residues. V was shortened by 5 bases and J by 2 bases, with 18 bases between the two germline ends. The CDR3 loop reads CASSPAGRGENTEAFF. CDR3 coding DNA: TGTGCCAGCAGTCCCGCGGGACGGGGGGAAAACACTGAAGCTTTCTTT.

With respect to this clonotype: Given a much more abundant clone one base away, this may be a read error. The CDR3 nucleotides are TGTGCCAGCAGTCGCGGGGGGCGGACCTACGGGCAGTACGTC. Translating it yields CASSRGGRTYGQYV. This rearrangement joins TRBV7-8 to TRBJ2-7; 8 bases are a match to TRBD2. Germline V lookup: CDR1 SGHVS, CDR2 FQNEAQ. This CDR3 spans 14 amino acids.

Note on this clonotype: A read error is possible here, since a much larger clone lies one base away. The CDR3 nucleotides are TGCAGTGCCCTTAGCAGGGGGGCCTTAGAGACCCAGTACTTC. It encodes CSALSRGALETQYF. The chain links TRBV20-1 to TRBJ2-5; tentative D call: TRBD1 (7 bases). V lost 6 bases, J lost 4 bases, and 18 bases lay in between. The germline gives CDR1 DFQATT, CDR2 SNEGSKA (reference sequence). The CDR3 consists of 14 residues.

In the case of this clonotype: Possible read error: a much larger clone is one base away. The V and J genes are TRBV12-3 or TRBV12-4 and TRBJ1-1; the D gene is possibly TRBD1 (5 bases). The CDR3 loop spans 15 amino acids. Trimming shortened V by 5 bases and J by 3 bases, and 16 bases separated the two germline ends. The CDR3: CASSPRGGEDTEAFF. CDR3 in DNA: TGTGCCAGCAGTCCCCGTGGGGGTGAGGACACTGAAGCTTTCTTT.

This clonotype showed up many times. The chain recombines TRBV15 with TRBJ2-3, with 7 nucleotides matching TRBD1. V was clipped by 3 bases and J by 7 bases; unmatched bases: 10. CDR1 LNHNV and CDR2 YYDKDF come from the germline V gene (reference sequence). This CDR3 is 15 amino acids long. CDR3 sequence: CATSSPGTEPNTQYF. The CDR3 DNA sequence: TGTGCCACCAGCAGCCCCGGGACAGAACCGAATACGCAGTATTTT.

This clonotype was found many times. This chain links TRBV6-1 with TRBJ1-2, with D tentatively TRBD1 (6 bases). Germline V gene sequence: CDR1 MNHNS, CDR2 SASEGT. Deletions cut 10 bases from V and 7 bases from J, with 10 bases between. The CDR3 is 10 amino acids. This CDR3 is CAIQGFGYTF. In DNA, the CDR3 is TGTGCCATACAGGGTTTTGGCTACACCTTC.

A note on this clonotype: A clone one base away is much larger, so this may be a read error. The chain links TRBV7-2 to TRBJ1-5, with D perhaps matching TRBD1 (6 bases). The length of the CDR3 is 16 residues. CDR1 is SGHTA and CDR2 is FQGNSA in the germline V gene. CDR3 bases: TGTGCCAGCAGCTCAATGGGACACATTAGCAATCAGCTCCAGCATTTT. Its protein product is CASSSMGHISNQLQHF.

The V and J genes are TRBV28 and TRBJ2-6, with 10 bases identical to TRBD2. Germline loops: CDR1 MDHEN, CDR2 SYDVKM. The V and J ends lost 8 bases and 2 bases, in that order; junction bases with no gene match: 0. This CDR3 comprises 14 residues. CDR3 protein: CASGLAAGANVLTF. CDR3 nucleotides: TGTGCCAGCGGACTAGCGGCTGGGGCCAACGTCCTGACTTTC.

Many counts were recorded for this clonotype. The junction departs from the called germline gene at one end, perhaps through a read error. The chain carries TRBV7-7 and TRBJ2-5, with D uncertain. Germline CDR1 is SSHAT and CDR2 is FNYEAQ (reference sequence). This CDR3 has 15 residues. The CDR3 is CASSLGAGSQETQYF. CDR3 nucleotide sequence: TGTGCTAGCAGCTTAGGAGCAGGAAGCCAAGAGACCCAGTACTTC.